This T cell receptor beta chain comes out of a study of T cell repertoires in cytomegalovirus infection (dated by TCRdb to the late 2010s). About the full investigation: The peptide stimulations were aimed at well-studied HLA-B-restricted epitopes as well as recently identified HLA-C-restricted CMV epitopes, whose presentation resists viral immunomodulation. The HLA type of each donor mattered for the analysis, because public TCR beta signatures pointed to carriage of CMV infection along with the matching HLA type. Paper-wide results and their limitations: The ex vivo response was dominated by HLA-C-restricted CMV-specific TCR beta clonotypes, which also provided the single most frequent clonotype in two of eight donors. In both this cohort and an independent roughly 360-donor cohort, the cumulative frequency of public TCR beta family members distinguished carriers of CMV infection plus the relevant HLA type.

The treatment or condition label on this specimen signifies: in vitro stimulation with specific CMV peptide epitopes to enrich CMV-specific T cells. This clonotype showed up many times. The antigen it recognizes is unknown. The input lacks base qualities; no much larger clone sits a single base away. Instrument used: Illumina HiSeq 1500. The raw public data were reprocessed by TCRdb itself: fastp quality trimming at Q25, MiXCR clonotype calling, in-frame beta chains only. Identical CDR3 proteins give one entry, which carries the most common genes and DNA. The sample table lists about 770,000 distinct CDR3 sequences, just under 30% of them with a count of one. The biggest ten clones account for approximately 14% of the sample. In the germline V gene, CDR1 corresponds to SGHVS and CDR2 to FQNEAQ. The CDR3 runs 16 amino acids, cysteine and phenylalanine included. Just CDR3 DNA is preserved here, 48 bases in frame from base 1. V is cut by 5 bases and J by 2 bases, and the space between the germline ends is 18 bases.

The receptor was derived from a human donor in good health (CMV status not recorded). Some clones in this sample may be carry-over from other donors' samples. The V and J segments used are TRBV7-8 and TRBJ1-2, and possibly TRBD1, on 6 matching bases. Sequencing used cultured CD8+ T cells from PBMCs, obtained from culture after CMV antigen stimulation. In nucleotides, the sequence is TGTGCCAGCAGCCTAGAGGGGGAGAAAGGAAACTATGGCTACACCTTC. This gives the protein CASSLEGEKGNYGYTF.